This entry describes one T cell receptor (beta chain). Its antigen is unidentified. The repertoire was sequenced with immunoSEQ multiplex PCR; TCRdb's copy has only in-frame clones and lacks some. The table lists about 40,000 clones, about 91% of them singletons. The CDR3 is 17 amino acids. Germline lookup yields CDR1 SGHAT and CDR2 FQDESV (reference sequence). J was trimmed by 3 bases and V by 5 bases; bases with no gene match: 9. These data belong to a study of T cells in narcolepsy. Overall study: Patients with NT1 or NT2 and healthy control donors were enrolled.

Study observations and caveats: Blood of same and different patients, but not healthy controls, reportedly held recurring autoreactive clonotypes. Some memory CD4+ repertoires had no autoreactive clone sequences. Same-patient CSF and blood CD4+ T cell clonotypes included HCRT-specific and TRIB2-specific autoreactive ones.

Sequencing was performed on CD45RA- memory CD4+ T cells from PBMCs. This receptor was obtained from a human donor with narcolepsy. The gene calls are TRBV11-1 and TRBJ2-2; 10 nucleotides line up with TRBD2. The CDR3 region has the DNA TGTGCCAGCAGCCGGACTAGCGGCCCTCGTGACACCGGGGAGCTGTTTTTT. This gives the protein CASSRTSGPRDTGELFF.